The present T cell receptor beta chain was sequenced within a study of read filtering for tumor transcriptome and immune sequencing. There are many counts of this clonotype. Trimming removed 6 bases from V and 0 bases from J; junction bases left unmatched: 11. This CDR3 is 17 amino acids long. The germline CDR1 and CDR2 sequences are SQVTM and ANQGSEA. Molecular barcoded adaptors covering alpha/delta and beta/gamma chains were used on roughly 370 ng RNA. Using its own MiXCR run on the reads, TCRdb lists one record per CDR3 protein. The sample yields around 25,000 distinct CDR3 sequences, less than 25% seen once. At the time of active disease, bone marrow was collected from every patient.

The chain uses TRBV29-1 and TRBJ2-6, with 7 bases matching TRBD1. Sequencing used a population of CD138-negative cells sorted from bone marrow. This clonotype was obtained from a donor at least 40 years old with multiple myeloma. This CDR3 reads CSVLRQGFTSGANVLTF. For the CDR3, the DNA is TGCAGCGTCCTGCGACAGGGTTTTACCTCTGGGGCCAACGTCCTGACTTTC. Based on the CDR3 plus reference TRBV29-1 and TRBJ2-6, the full variable domain is SAVISQKPSRDICQRGTSLTIQCQVDSQVTMMFWYRQQPGQSLTLIATANQGSEATYESGFVIDKFPISRPNLTFSTLTVSNMSPEDSSIYLCSVLRQGFTSGANVLTFGAGSRLTVL.